Presented here are 26 T cell receptor beta chains from one specimen sequenced in a study of cytomegalovirus exposure and HLA in healthy donors. In the PCR, 60 Vbeta and 13 Jbeta primers were used. Assay used: immunoSEQ multiplex PCR; TCRdb lists only in-frame clones, some missing. This table has roughly 100,000 clones, around four fifths appearing once. Specimen: PBMCs. The receptor set was obtained from a woman aged 40 to 50 in good health and CMV-seronegative.

The chain couples TRBV18 to TRBJ2-7; D unresolved. Germline CDR1 and CDR2: KGHSH and LQKENI. The CDR3 runs to 14 residues. V was shortened by 3 bases and J by 5 bases, with 14 bases between the two germline ends. The CDR3 spells CASSPQKTRNEQYF. DNA for the CDR3: TGTGCCAGCTCACCCCAGAAGACTCGGAACGAGCAGTACTTC.

The chain combines TRBV19 with TRBJ1-2, with 8 nucleotides matching TRBD1. Germline V gives CDR1 LNHDA, CDR2 SQIVND (reference sequence). There are 14 residues in the CDR3. The J segment lost 3 bases and the V segment lost 3 bases, leaving 3 bases of the junction unmatched. CDR3 sequence: CASSIGQGDYGYTF. CDR3 bases: TGTGCCAGTAGTATCGGACAGGGTGACTATGGCTACACCTTC.

The gene calls are TRBV2 and TRBJ2-2; 11 bases align to TRBD2. V lost 7 bases, J lost 4 bases, and 11 bases stayed unmatched. The V gene's germline CDR1 is SNHLY and CDR2 FYNNEI. There are 17 residues in the CDR3. As DNA, the CDR3 is TGTGCCAGCATAGCCGATAGCGGGGGGGCCATCACCGGGGAGCTGTTTTTT. Amino acid sequence: CASIADSGGAITGELFF.

Written as DNA, the CDR3 is TGTGCCAGCAGCTTAGATGGGGGCGCCCTTCGGGCTTTCTTT. It specifies CASSLDGGALRAFF. The genes are TRBV7-9 and TRBJ1-1, with a possible D match to TRBD1 (6 bases). The germline CDR1 and CDR2 sequences are SEHNR and FQNEAQ (reference sequence). Trimming removed 1 base at V and 11 bases at J, with 17 bases between. CDR3 length equals 14 residues.

This clone was recorded only once. V is TRBV5-1 and J is TRBJ1-1; D gene uncertain. V gave up 0 bases and J gave up 8 bases, with 8 bases separating them. CDR1 SGHRS and CDR2 YFSETQ come from the germline V gene. The CDR3 has 12 amino acids. CDR3 loop: CASSLDRSEAFF. For the CDR3, the DNA is TGCGCCAGCAGCTTGGATCGGTCCGAAGCTTTCTTT.

This clone appeared once. This CDR3 is also generated by other DNA sequences in the sample. The chain couples TRBV6-1 to TRBJ1-2; D gene unclear. The V end was cut by 2 bases, the J end by 5 bases, with 6 bases between. The V gene's germline CDR1 is MNHNS and CDR2 SASEGT. CDR3 length: 12 residues. CDR3 protein: CASSESGYGYTF. The CDR3, as DNA: TGTGCCAGCAGTGAATCGGGTTATGGCTACACCTTC.

The J gene is TRBJ2-7, the V gene TRBV2; TRBD1 agrees at 11 bases. This CDR3 is 14 amino acids long. Germline loops: CDR1 SNHLY, CDR2 FYNNEI. The junction had 3 bases not matched to a gene; V was cut back by 6 bases and J by 2 bases. DNA for the CDR3: TGTGCCAGCAGCCGGGACAGGGGGACCTACGAGCAGTACTTC. This sequence encodes CASSRDRGTYEQYF.

The chain uses TRBV6-1 and TRBJ1-2; no definite D call. Trimming stripped 0 bases from V and 1 base from J, with 6 bases between. Germline V gene lookup returns CDR1 MNHNS and CDR2 SASEGT. This CDR3 is built from 14 residues. The CDR3 loop is CASSEAHSNYGYTF. CDR3 in DNA: TGTGCCAGCAGTGAAGCTCACAGTAACTATGGCTACACCTTC.

The chain combines TRBV7-3 with TRBJ2-2; the match to TRBD2 covers 8 bases. Germline V gives CDR1 SGHTA, CDR2 FQGTGA. The CDR3 covers 13 residues. The ends lost 5 bases at V and 9 bases at J; junction bases unmatched: 5. The CDR3 loop is CASSAGGFRELFF. The CDR3 nucleotides are TGTGCCAGCAGCGCGGGGGGTTTTCGGGAGCTGTTTTTT.

The chain links TRBV30 to TRBJ2-7; D unclear. CDR1 and CDR2 from the germline V gene are GTSNPN and SVGIG (reference sequence). The CDR3 contains 17 residues. V lost 0 bases, J lost 4 bases, and 22 bases lay in between. The CDR3, as DNA: TGTGCCTGGAGTGTACCCCTCGCTCTCAGAATGCCATACGAGCAGTACTTC. Protein: CAWSVPLALRMPYEQYF.

The J gene is TRBJ1-1, the V gene TRBV7-6; D perhaps matches TRBD1 (6 bases). Between the trimmed V and J ends, which lost 5 bases and 3 bases, there was a span of 13 bases. The CDR3 sequence is 14 residues long. Germline CDR1 is SGHVS and CDR2 is FNYEAQ. This CDR3 is CASSPDSSYTEAFF. In nucleotides, the CDR3 is TGTGCCAGCAGCCCGGACAGTAGTTACACTGAAGCTTTCTTT.

The chain employs TRBV4-1 and TRBJ1-2, with 9 bases aligning to TRBD1. Germline values: CDR1 MGHRA, CDR2 YSYEKL. The V segment lost 1 base and the J segment 2 bases; nucleotides outside the gene matches: 8. This CDR3 is 17 amino acids long. In nucleotides, the CDR3 is TGCGCCAGCAGCCAAGTCGCTACAGGGGGCTCGAACTATGGCTACACCTTC. Translation: CASSQVATGGSNYGYTF.

This clone appeared a single time. The CDR3: CASRGGTGAFGYTF. Written as DNA, the CDR3 is TGTGCCAGCAGGGGCGGGACAGGGGCTTTCGGCTACACCTTC. This chain links TRBV28 with TRBJ1-2, with 10 bases fitting TRBD1. The CDR3 length is 14 residues. Trimming at V came to 6 bases and at J to 8 bases, leaving 9 bases not matched to a gene. Germline lookup yields CDR1 MDHEN and CDR2 SYDVKM.

The rearrangement links TRBV5-4 to TRBJ1-2; D ambiguous. This CDR3 has 13 residues. Trimming left V 1 base short and J 8 bases short, with 12 bases between. Germline V lookup: CDR1 SGHNT, CDR2 YYREEE (reference sequence). CDR3 loop: CASSLYQVWGYTF. The CDR3 bases are TGTGCCAGCAGCTTGTATCAGGTCTGGGGCTACACCTTC.

The chain links TRBV4-3 to TRBJ1-2; the match to TRBD1 covers 8 bases. After removal of 0 bases from V and 7 bases from J, the junction contained 1 base not matched to a gene. The CDR3 is made up of 13 amino acids. Germline CDR1 is LGHNA and CDR2 is YSLEER. The CDR3 reads CASSQEQGGGYTF. In nucleotides, the CDR3 is TGCGCCAGCAGCCAAGAACAGGGGGGTGGCTACACCTTC.

The chain joins TRBV4-1 to TRBJ2-6; TRBD1 agrees at 10 bases. Germline CDR1 reads MGHRA; CDR2 reads YSYEKL. V lost 4 bases to trimming and J lost 0 bases; unmatched junction nucleotides: 12. This CDR3 comprises 20 residues. DNA for the CDR3: TGCGCCAGCAGCCCCTCACTCGGACAGGGGGGACTCTCTGGGGCCAACGTCCTGACTTTC. Amino acids: CASSPSLGQGGLSGANVLTF.

The chain carries TRBV4-3 and TRBJ1-3; D is perhaps TRBD1 (5 bases). The germline CDR1 and CDR2 sequences are LGHNA and YSLEER. The CDR3 contains 16 residues. With 0 bases removed from V and 4 bases from J, the gap between germline ends came to 13 bases. This CDR3 is CASSQEGTGIGNTIYF. The CDR3 DNA is TGCGCCAGCAGCCAAGAAGGAACAGGTATAGGAAACACCATATATTTT.

This sequence joins TRBV6-1 and TRBJ1-5; TRBD1 agrees at 8 bases. V lost 0 bases, J lost 6 bases, and 7 bases stayed unmatched. The CDR3 extends over 16 amino acids. In germline, CDR1 is MNHNS, CDR2 SASEGT. CDR3 region: CASSEARRTGSQPQHF. CDR3 DNA sequence: TGTGCCAGCAGTGAAGCTCGGAGGACAGGGAGTCAGCCCCAGCATTTT.

V usage is TRBV5-1 and J usage is TRBJ1-2; 8 bases line up with TRBD1. J was trimmed by 4 bases and V by 4 bases; bases with no gene match: 6. CDR3 length: 14 amino acids. In germline, CDR1 is SGHRS, CDR2 YFSETQ. CDR3 in amino acids: CASSQGTGSYGYTF. In DNA form, the CDR3 reads TGCGCCAGCAGCCAAGGGACAGGTAGCTATGGCTACACCTTC.

This clone has a handful of counts. This chain uses TRBV6-5 with TRBJ2-7, with TRBD1 matching over 8 bases. Per the germline V gene, CDR1 is MNHEY and CDR2 is SVGAGI. The CDR3 totals 14 residues. V shed 5 bases, J shed 2 bases, and the junction held 5 bases outside the gene matches. CDR3 coding DNA: TGTGCCAGCAGTAAAGGGGACAGGACCTACGAGCAGTACTTC. Its translation is CASSKGDRTYEQYF.

The chain has TRBV5-4 and TRBJ1-2; D ambiguous. Germline CDR1 and CDR2: SGHNT and YYREEE (reference sequence). The length of the CDR3 is 15 residues. The V end was cut by 2 bases, the J end by 2 bases, with 13 bases between. CDR3 sequence (DNA): TGTGCCAGCAGCTTCGAGCCGGGGAGGAACTATGGCTACACCTTC. Its protein product is CASSFEPGRNYGYTF.

The chain combines TRBV5-1 with TRBJ2-3, with 9 bases that match TRBD2. V gave up 5 bases and J gave up 3 bases; unmatched junction bases: 7. Germline CDR1 reads SGHRS; CDR2 reads YFSETQ. CDR3 size: 15 residues. The CDR3 DNA is TGCGCCAGCAGACCCGGCGGGGGGGCGACAGATACGCAGTATTTT. Residues: CASRPGGGATDTQYF.

The chain uses TRBV10-2 and TRBJ2-1, with D possibly TRBD1 on 5 matching bases. This CDR3 region has 15 residues. Per the germline V gene, CDR1 is WSHSY and CDR2 is SAAADI. V was clipped by 3 bases and J by 6 bases, with 15 bases between them. The CDR3 region has the DNA TGCGCCAGCAGTGATGATCAGGGATGGGTCAATGAGCAGTTCTTC. The encoded protein is CASSDDQGWVNEQFF.

The CDR3 loop reads CASSQDPGQLSYEQYF. The CDR3 nucleotides read TGCGCCAGCAGCCAAGATCCCGGACAGCTTTCCTACGAGCAGTACTTC. The V call is TRBV4-1, the J call TRBJ2-7; D perhaps matches TRBD1 (6 bases). The germline V and J ends were trimmed by 0 bases and 1 base, with 13 bases remaining between them. CDR1 MGHRA and CDR2 YSYEKL come from the germline V gene. This CDR3 comprises 16 residues.

The chain combines TRBV6-1 with TRBJ2-2; perhaps TRBD2 as D (6 bases). The CDR3 totals 14 residues. Germline lookup yields CDR1 MNHNS and CDR2 SASEGT. The ends were cut back, 4 bases at V and 7 bases at J, with 13 bases in the middle. In nucleotides, the CDR3 is TGTGCCAGCAGTGTAACTAGCTGGGTCGGGGAGCTGTTTTTT. Translating it yields CASSVTSWVGELFF.

The rearrangement links TRBV7-2 to TRBJ2-7; 9 nucleotides match TRBD2. The V segment lost 5 bases and the J segment 1 base; nucleotides outside the gene matches: 6. The CDR3 has 15 amino acids. Germline V gene lookup returns CDR1 SGHTA and CDR2 FQGNSA. This chain's CDR3 is CASSDSGGSSYEQYF. In DNA form, the CDR3 reads TGTGCCAGCAGCGACAGCGGGGGGAGTTCCTACGAGCAGTACTTC.